This passage covers 21 T cell receptor beta chains from one sample sequenced in a study of cytomegalovirus exposure and HLA in healthy donors. The PCR used 60 Vbeta and 13 Jbeta primers. Measured with immunoSEQ multiplex PCR; TCRdb has only the in-frame clones, and not every one. This sample has 100,000 to 130,000 clones; about three quarters occur once, and the top ten carry around 7.4%. The sample consisted of PBMCs. The receptors shown here come from a man in his thirties or forties in good health and CMV-seronegative.

CDR3 amino acids: CASRTGTGKTEAFF. CDR3 coding DNA: TGTGCCAGCAGGACCGGGACAGGGAAGACTGAAGCTTTCTTT. This chain links TRBV6-6 with TRBJ1-1, with 9 nucleotides matching TRBD1. The CDR3 length is 14 residues. Germline V gene data show CDR1 as MNHNY and CDR2 as SVGAGI (reference sequence). The J segment lost 5 bases and the V segment lost 6 bases, leaving 7 bases of the junction unmatched.

This chain joins TRBV29-1 and TRBJ2-3; tentatively, D is TRBD1 (6 bases). The V gene lost 2 bases and the J gene lost 4 bases, with 13 bases spanning the gap. The CDR3 covers 14 residues. CDR1 is SQVTM, CDR2 ANQGSEA, per germline. CDR3 loop: CSVEQGMVPDTQYF. DNA for the CDR3: TGCAGCGTTGAACAGGGGATGGTCCCAGATACGCAGTATTTT.

As for this clone: Other DNA variants within this sample encode the same CDR3. The genes are TRBV2 and TRBJ2-7, with D tentatively TRBD2 (5 bases). This CDR3 is built from 11 residues. Looked up from germline, CDR1 is SNHLY and CDR2 is FYNNEI. V shed 8 bases and J shed 3 bases, with 8 bases lying between them. The CDR3, as DNA: TGTGCCAGCCAACTAGGCTACGAGCAGTACTTC. It yields the protein CASQLGYEQYF.

CDR3 DNA sequence: TGTGCCAGCAGCCTGCGCCGGGACAGTGGACAGTTCTTC. Protein product: CASSLRRDSGQFF. The rearrangement joins TRBV4-2 to TRBJ2-1, with 7 bases fitting TRBD1. Germline V gene data show CDR1 as LGHNA and CDR2 as YNFKEQ. The CDR3 runs to 13 residues. V lost 4 bases, J lost 13 bases, and 10 bases stayed unmatched.

The chain combines TRBV5-5 with TRBJ2-7, with 8 bases aligning to TRBD2. The junction had 4 bases not matched to a gene; V was cut back by 1 base and J by 4 bases. Looked up from germline, CDR1 is SGHKS and CDR2 is YYEKEE (reference sequence). This CDR3 has 14 amino acids. The CDR3 DNA follows: TGTGCCAGCAGCTTGACGGGAGGGACTTACGAGCAGTACTTC. It specifies CASSLTGGTYEQYF.

The V call is TRBV5-6, the J call TRBJ2-7, with TRBD1 identical over 8 bases. Trimming at V came to 1 base and at J to 4 bases, leaving 4 bases not matched to a gene. The germline V gene encodes CDR1 SGHDT and CDR2 YYEEEE. The CDR3 runs 14 residues. The CDR3 DNA sequence: TGTGCCAGCAGCTTGAGGACAGGGCCTTACGAGCAGTACTTC. Encoded protein: CASSLRTGPYEQYF.

V usage is TRBV9 and J usage is TRBJ2-5, with 8 bases identical to TRBD2. The J call may not be correct, given that the DNA end is closer to TRBJ2-7. The CDR3 totals 15 residues. The V gene's germline CDR1 is SGDLS and CDR2 YYNGEE. The CDR3 loop reads CASSGGAGAGYEQYF. The CDR3 bases are TGTGCCAGCAGCGGGGGAGCGGGAGCTGGCTACGAGCAGTACTTC.

J is TRBJ2-3 and V is TRBV5-1; D gene uncertain. V lost 0 bases and J 0 bases, leaving 5 bases between the germline ends. The germline CDR1 and CDR2 sequences are SGHRS and YFSETQ. The length of the CDR3 is 14 residues. CDR3 sequence: CASSLDQSTDTQYF. The CDR3 region has the DNA TGCGCCAGCAGCTTGGATCAGAGCACAGATACGCAGTATTTT. Full variable domain (rest looked up from reference TRBV5-1 and TRBJ2-3): KAGVTQTPRYLIKTRGQQVTLSCSPISGHRSVSWYQQTPGQGLQFLFEYFSETQRNKGNFPGRFSGRQFSNSRSEMNVSTLELGDSALYLCASSLDQSTDTQYFGPGTRLTVL.

V and J are TRBV29-1 and TRBJ1-2, with D maybe TRBD1 (6 bases). The germline V gene has CDR1 SQVTM and CDR2 ANQGSEA. The CDR3 extends over 12 amino acids. V shed 1 base and J shed 8 bases, with 11 bases lying between them. The CDR3 here is CSVEGTVEGYTF. The CDR3 DNA reads as TGCAGCGTTGAAGGGACAGTAGAAGGCTACACCTTC.

The sample holds a few counts of this clone. J is TRBJ1-4 and V is TRBV5-1, with TRBD1 matching 10 bases. The V and J ends lost 5 bases and 0 bases, in that order; junction bases with no gene match: 4. The CDR3 loop spans 16 amino acids. The germline CDR1 and CDR2 sequences are SGHRS and YFSETQ. DNA for the CDR3: TGCGCCAGCAGTAAAGGACAGGGGGCAACTAATGAAAAACTGTTTTTT. Translating gives CASSKGQGATNEKLFF. The full variable domain, completed using reference TRBV5-1 and TRBJ1-4, is KAGVTQTPRYLIKTRGQQVTLSCSPISGHRSVSWYQQTPGQGLQFLFEYFSETQRNKGNFPGRFSGRQFSNSRSEMNVSTLELGDSALYLCASSKGQGATNEKLFFGSGTQLSVL.

J is TRBJ2-2 and V is TRBV21-1; the table's D call of TRBD1 was not tested on the DNA. TRBV21-1 is a known pseudogene. The length of the CDR3 is 15 residues. The CDR3 region has the DNA TGTGCCAGCAGCAAAGAGAACAGGGTGCCCGGGGAGCTGTTTTTT. Protein product: CASSKENRVPGELFF.

The CDR3 DNA reads as TGTGCCAGTAGTATTAGCACGGCACGCGGGAGGGCAAATGAGCAGTTCTTC. The encoded protein is CASSISTARGRANEQFF. This chain joins TRBV19 and TRBJ2-1; TRBD2 aligns across 9 bases. V lost 3 bases, J lost 7 bases, and 13 bases stayed unmatched. CDR1 is LNHDA, CDR2 SQIVND, per germline (reference sequence). The CDR3 sequence is 17 residues long. Based on the CDR3 plus reference TRBV19 and TRBJ2-1, the full variable domain is DGGITQSPKYLFRKEGQNVTLSCEQNLNHDAMYWYRQDPGQGLRLIYYSQIVNDFQKGDIAEGYSVSREKKESFPLTVTSAQKNPTAFYLCASSISTARGRANEQFFGPGTRLTVL.

CDR3 DNA: TGCGCCAGCAGCCTTCAGGAGGGGGCTTTCTATGGCTACACCTTC. Translating gives CASSLQEGAFYGYTF. The chain joins TRBV4-1 to TRBJ1-2; 7 positions agree with TRBD1. This CDR3 comprises 15 residues. Losses at the gene ends were 4 bases for V and 4 bases for J; bases not matched to a gene: 9. Per germline, CDR1 MGHRA and CDR2 YSYEKL.

Comment on this clone: The identical CDR3 is also encoded by other nucleotide sequences in the sample. The chain employs TRBV30 and TRBJ2-7; 12 bases are a match to TRBD1. J was trimmed by 6 bases and V by 0 bases; bases with no gene match: 6. CDR1 and CDR2 from the germline V gene are GTSNPN and SVGIG (reference sequence). The CDR3 length is 15 residues. The chain's CDR3 is CAWSVGGTGGFEQYF. The CDR3 nucleotides read TGTGCCTGGAGTGTTGGAGGGACAGGGGGCTTCGAGCAGTACTTC.

V gene TRBV27 combines with J gene TRBJ2-2; 7 bases fit TRBD1. This CDR3 spans 14 amino acids. V lost 5 bases, J lost 7 bases, and 7 bases stayed unmatched. Germline V CDR1 and CDR2: MNHEY, SMNVEV (reference sequence). CDR3 DNA sequence: TGTGCCAGCAGTAAAGACAGGGTAGACGGGGAGCTGTTTTTT. Encoded protein: CASSKDRVDGELFF.

V is TRBV9 and J is TRBJ2-1, with 8 nucleotides matching TRBD2. Germline V gene sequence: CDR1 SGDLS, CDR2 YYNGEE. The CDR3 contains 18 residues. V shed 0 bases and J 2 bases; nucleotides not matched to a gene: 10. The CDR3 DNA reads as TGTGCCAGCAGCGTAGCTACCTCCGGGGGGGCAGCCTACAATGAGCAGTTCTTC. Translation: CASSVATSGGAAYNEQFF.

The V and J genes are TRBV27 and TRBJ2-7; TRBD2 aligns across 9 bases. This CDR3 has 17 residues. V gave up 1 base and J gave up 3 bases; unmatched junction bases: 10. Germline V gene lookup returns CDR1 MNHEY and CDR2 SMNVEV (reference sequence). CDR3 sequence: CASSLYAGGPGVYEQYF. For the CDR3, the DNA is TGTGCCAGCAGTTTATATGCGGGAGGGCCGGGGGTCTACGAGCAGTACTTC.

This sequence joins TRBV19 and TRBJ2-1, with 13 bases aligning to TRBD2. V shed 2 bases, J shed 5 bases, and the junction held 3 bases outside the gene matches. CDR1 LNHDA and CDR2 SQIVND come from the germline V gene (reference sequence). The CDR3 has 16 residues. The CDR3 spells CASSIRGLAGNNEQFF. As DNA, the CDR3 is TGTGCCAGTAGTATAAGGGGACTAGCGGGAAACAATGAGCAGTTCTTC.

V and J are TRBV4-1 and TRBJ2-1, with D possibly matching TRBD2 (6 bases). From germline, CDR1 is MGHRA and CDR2 YSYEKL. V lost 4 bases and J 5 bases, leaving 18 bases between the germline ends. The CDR3 covers 16 residues. CDR3 bases: TGCGCCAGCAGCCTCAGACTAGTTGGGAGGAACAATGAGCAGTTCTTC. It specifies CASSLRLVGRNNEQFF.

A single count supports this clone. The chain is built from TRBV19 and TRBJ2-1, with 14 nucleotides matching TRBD2. Germline V lookup: CDR1 LNHDA, CDR2 SQIVND (reference sequence). CDR3 length equals 15 residues. V was clipped by 8 bases and J by 6 bases; unmatched bases: 6. The chain's CDR3 is CASRLAGGPINEQFF. CDR3 DNA: TGTGCCAGTCGACTAGCGGGGGGGCCTATCAATGAGCAGTTCTTC.

This chain uses TRBV5-8 with TRBJ2-5, with D possibly matching TRBD2 (5 bases). V was clipped by 10 bases and J by 4 bases, with 14 bases between them. The CDR3 has 12 residues. Germline CDR1 and CDR2: SGHTS and YDEGEE. DNA for the CDR3: TGTGCCGGGAACCAGGAGGCAGAGACCCAGTACTTC. This codes for CAGNQEAETQYF.